The present entry profiles one T cell receptor beta chain with its context. No antigen is known for it. The TCR alpha and TCR beta cDNA libraries, bearing sample barcodes and UMIs, were generated by 5'RACE using constant-segment primers. One entry per CDR3 protein, called by TCRdb with MiXCR from the 5' RACE reads. The repertoire holds more than 300,000 distinct CDR3 sequences, with over 11% as singletons. This sample stems from a study of T-cell memory formation after mild COVID-19. Whole-study findings and limits: Detection of some responders pre-infection suggested pre-existing cross-reactive memory T cells participated. CD4/CD8 balance held among clones contracting day 15 to 85, and later expanders leaned CD4+.

Trimming removed 11 bases at V and 8 bases at J, with 13 bases between. Germline V gene sequence: CDR1 MNHEY, CDR2 SVGAGI. This CDR3 comprises 12 residues. The V and J genes are TRBV6-5 and TRBJ1-6; D possibly corresponds to TRBD1 (5 bases). The sequence derives from a young man who had mild COVID-19 (a few samples of this study predate the infection). Cell type and time point are not known. Sample: PBMCs or a T cell subset sorted from them (not recorded which). DNA for the CDR3: TGTGCCGCGGGCAGGGCCTATTCACCCCTCCACTTT. Its protein is CAAGRAYSPLHF.